The next 22 T cell receptor beta chains were all read from a single sample in a study of T cells in Graves' hyperthyroidism and ophthalmopathy (dated by TCRdb to between 2018 and 2020). To prepare the library, multiplex PCR was applied. Sequencing was carried out with an Illumina HiSeq 2000. The TCR beta CDR3 regions were amplified from RNA transcripts. For the first round of RT-PCR on the TCR CDR3, the HTBI primer set was used together with the Qiagen OneStep RT-PCR kit. The public sequencing data were trimmed at Q25 with fastp and processed into clonotypes with MiXCR by TCRdb, which kept only in-frame beta chains. Each CDR3 protein appears once, grouped with its most common genes and DNA. In all, the sample holds 400,000 to 600,000 distinct CDR3 sequences, and about 16% of those were seen once. The ten largest clones add up to over 25% of the sample. Sequencing input: blood. The receptors were sampled from a woman younger than 45 with Graves' ophthalmopathy.

The chain employs TRBV29-1 and TRBJ2-2, with D perhaps being TRBD1 or TRBD2 (5 bases each). Germline loops: CDR1 SQVTM, CDR2 ANQGSEA. The V end was cut by 4 bases, the J end by 5 bases, with 14 bases between. This CDR3 contains 14 residues. The CDR3 loop is CSVGGPQRTGELFF. CDR3 DNA sequence: TGCAGCGTTGGGGGACCACAACGGACCGGGGAGCTGTTTTTT.

This clonotype was found many times. CDR3 sequence reads: CASSLTGLAGGSYEQYF. CDR3 DNA: TGTGCCAGCAGTTTAACCGGACTAGCGGGAGGATCCTACGAGCAGTACTTC. The V gene is TRBV12-3 or TRBV12-4, the J gene TRBJ2-7; the match to TRBD2 covers 14 bases. This CDR3 region has 17 residues. Losses at the gene ends were 2 bases for V and 1 base for J; bases not matched to a gene: 4.

The sample holds a few counts of this clonotype. This chain joins TRBV12-3 or TRBV12-4 and TRBJ1-2; D possibly corresponds to TRBD1 (5 bases). V lost 4 bases and J lost 4, with 10 bases in between. The CDR3 consists of 13 residues. In DNA form, the CDR3 reads TGTGCCAGCAGTTCAAGGGGATTCTATGGCTACACCTTC. It translates to CASSSRGFYGYTF.

This clonotype was observed many times. This rearrangement joins TRBV28 to TRBJ1-5; 8 bases agree with TRBD1. This CDR3 has 16 amino acids. The junction had 13 bases not matched to a gene; V was cut back by 5 bases and J by 7 bases. Germline V gives CDR1 MDHEN, CDR2 SYDVKM. The CDR3 DNA is TGTGCCAGCAGTGATAACAGACAGGGGTACGCCCAGCCCCAGCATTTT. It codes for CASSDNRQGYAQPQHF.

In its sample, this clonotype was seen a few times. V is TRBV12-3 or TRBV12-4 and J is TRBJ2-7, with D possibly TRBD2 on 7 matching bases. The CDR3 consists of 13 residues. Trimming removed 3 bases at V and 6 bases at J, with 12 bases between. The CDR3 DNA reads as TGTGCCAGCAGTTTTGGCGGGGGCGGCGAGCAGTACTTC. This translates into CASSFGGGGEQYF.

About this clonotype itself: Possible read error: a much larger clone is one base away. This chain connects TRBV18 to TRBJ2-1; D may be TRBD2 (6 bases). The CDR3 loop spans 17 amino acids. Germline loops: CDR1 KGHSH, CDR2 LQKENI. V dropped 1 base and J dropped 5 bases, with 18 bases sitting between them. DNA for the CDR3: TGTGCCAGCTCACCACTAGCGGCGGGGCGGTCCAACAATGAGCAGTTCTTC. Amino acids: CASSPLAAGRSNNEQFF.

V usage is TRBV12-3 or TRBV12-4 and J usage is TRBJ2-3; 7 nucleotides align to TRBD2. V shed 5 bases and J 6 bases; nucleotides not matched to a gene: 20. The CDR3 is made up of 18 amino acids. CDR3 protein: CASSPLPSGGELTDTQYF. The CDR3 region has the DNA TGTGCCAGCAGTCCGCTACCATCGGGGGGAGAACTGACGGATACGCAGTATTTT.

This clonotype was counted only a few times. V and J are TRBV20-1 and TRBJ2-3; 9 nucleotides line up with TRBD2. J lost 3 bases, V lost 0 bases, and 7 bases had no gene match. This CDR3 has 16 amino acids. The germline V gene has CDR1 DFQATT and CDR2 SNEGSKA (reference sequence). The CDR3 sequence: CSARELLAGRTDTQYF. Here the CDR3 DNA reads TGCAGTGCTAGAGAATTGCTAGCGGGAAGGACAGATACGCAGTATTTT.

This clonotype occurred a few times. The chain uses TRBV6-1 and TRBJ1-4, with 8 bases lining up with TRBD1. Germline CDR1 MNHNS, CDR2 SASEGT. CDR3 length: 17 amino acids. Trimming at V came to 6 bases and at J to 3 bases, leaving 12 bases not matched to a gene. The CDR3 DNA reads TGTGCCAGCAGCTTTCGGACAGGGACGCGTTCTAATGAAAAACTGTTTTTT. This encodes CASSFRTGTRSNEKLFF.

The chain joins TRBV4-1 to TRBJ1-4; no clear D gene. The CDR3 sequence is 12 residues long. Trimming pared 1 base from V and 10 bases from J, leaving 7 bases between. Germline-derived CDR1 and CDR2 are MGHRA and YSYEKL. The CDR3 DNA sequence: TGCGCCAGCAGCCAAGGAATCACAAAACTGTTTTTT. This sequence encodes CASSQGITKLFF.

This clonotype turned up a few times. The chain has TRBV19 and TRBJ2-2; no reliable D call. The germline V gene has CDR1 LNHDA and CDR2 SQIVND (reference sequence). V lost 3 bases and J lost 3, with 11 bases in between. The CDR3 runs to 15 residues. In DNA form, the CDR3 reads TGTGCCAGTAGTATCTGGGAACCCTACACCGGGGAGCTGTTTTTT. The encoded protein is CASSIWEPYTGELFF.

A single count supports this clonotype. This chain uses TRBV30 with TRBJ2-6; possibly TRBD2 for D (7 bases). The CDR3 totals 15 residues. V lost 8 bases, J lost 1 base, and 15 bases lay in between. Germline V gives CDR1 GTSNPN, CDR2 SVGIG (reference sequence). The CDR3 DNA follows: TGTGCCACCCAGAAGGGGGGGTCTGGGGCCAACGTCCTGACTTTC. It encodes CATQKGGSGANVLTF.

This clonotype has ten or more counts. The chain employs TRBV20-1 and TRBJ2-3; TRBD2 aligns across 11 bases. CDR1 is DFQATT, CDR2 SNEGSKA, per germline (reference sequence). This CDR3 contains 15 residues. With 3 bases clipped from V and 4 bases from J, the junction kept 6 bases outside the gene matches. The CDR3, as DNA: TGCAGTGCTAGGACCTATAGCGGGAGGGCAGATACGCAGTATTTT. As protein: CSARTYSGRADTQYF.

This clonotype was recorded many times. The chain uses TRBV29-1 and TRBJ2-2; no definite D call. The V end lost 5 bases, the J end lost 0 bases, and 10 bases lay between the germline ends. CDR1 and CDR2 (germline): SQVTM, ANQGSEA. This CDR3 has 14 residues. For the CDR3, the DNA is TGCAGCGTTTCGGCGATAACGAACACCGGGGAGCTGTTTTTT. This codes for CSVSAITNTGELFF.

This clonotype was detected many times. The chain has TRBV28 and TRBJ1-5, with D possibly matching TRBD1 (5 bases). CDR3 length: 15 residues. Looked up from germline, CDR1 is MDHEN and CDR2 is SYDVKM. V lost 5 bases to trimming and J lost 0 bases, with 11 bases between them. CDR3 sequence (DNA): TGTGCCAGCAGTCCGGGACTCCTTAGCAATCAGCCCCAGCATTTT. Amino acid sequence: CASSPGLLSNQPQHF.

The chain employs TRBV27 and TRBJ2-7, with TRBD2 identical over 8 bases. Losses at the gene ends were 5 bases for V and 4 bases for J; bases not matched to a gene: 10. The CDR3 contains 15 residues. Germline V lookup: CDR1 MNHEY, CDR2 SMNVEV (reference sequence). CDR3 sequence reads: CASSNRIAGLYEQYF. The CDR3 coding sequence is TGTGCCAGCAGTAACCGTATAGCGGGATTGTACGAGCAGTACTTC.

Remarks on this clonotype: This CDR3 is missing its conserved last phenylalanine or tryptophan, likely due to a read error. The V gene is TRBV24-1, the J gene TRBJ2-5; 7 nucleotides align to TRBD1. V was pared by 3 bases and J by 1 base, with 13 bases of the junction left unmatched. The length of the CDR3 is 18 residues. The germline V gene encodes CDR1 KGHDR and CDR2 SFDVKD. The CDR3 DNA is TGTGCCACCAGTGATGATGAGGGGGCAGAATCCAGCCAAGAGACCCAGTACTCC. It encodes CATSDDEGAESSQETQYS.

The chain links TRBV10-3 to TRBJ2-7, with D unresolved. With 1 base removed from V and 2 bases from J, the gap between germline ends came to 6 bases. The CDR3 is 13 residues long. The germline gives CDR1 ENHRY, CDR2 SYGVKD. As DNA, the CDR3 is TGTGCCATCAGTGAGTACTTAGCCTACGAGCAGTACTTC. Residues: CAISEYLAYEQYF.

There are a few counts of this clonotype. CDR3 sequence (DNA): TGTGCCACCGTTAAAGCGGGAGGTGCCGGGGAGCTGTTTTTT. Protein sequence: CATVKAGGAGELFF. The chain employs TRBV10-3 and TRBJ2-2; 9 positions match TRBD2. Germline V gene data show CDR1 as ENHRY and CDR2 as SYGVKD. V trimming: 10 bases; J trimming: 6 bases; junction bases outside the gene matches: 9. This CDR3 is built from 14 residues.

This clonotype was counted a few times. The CDR3 is CSALKDSPNEQFF. CDR3 nucleotide sequence: TGCAGTGCCTTAAAAGACTCTCCCAATGAGCAGTTCTTC. The V and J genes are TRBV20-1 and TRBJ2-1, with D uncertain. CDR3 length: 13 amino acids. V was shortened by 6 bases and J by 6 bases, with 15 bases between the two germline ends. Germline V gene lookup returns CDR1 DFQATT and CDR2 SNEGSKA (reference sequence).

This clonotype was recorded a few times. This rearrangement joins TRBV27 to TRBJ2-2, with TRBD2 identical over 12 bases. V was clipped by 5 bases and J by 7 bases; unmatched bases: 5. The CDR3 has 15 amino acids. CDR1 MNHEY and CDR2 SMNVEV come from the germline V gene (reference sequence). CDR3: CASSNLAGGDGELFF. For the CDR3, the DNA is TGTGCCAGCAGTAATCTAGCGGGAGGGGACGGGGAGCTGTTTTTT.

This clonotype was counted many times. The genes are TRBV29-1 and TRBJ2-7; D is unresolved. Trimming took off 3 bases at V and 0 bases at J, with 12 bases between the two ends. Germline values: CDR1 SQVTM, CDR2 ANQGSEA. This CDR3 is built from 14 residues. This CDR3 is CSVDLGYSSYEQYF. The CDR3 DNA is TGCAGCGTTGATTTGGGTTACAGCTCCTACGAGCAGTACTTC.